The entry below gives a single T cell receptor (beta chain) sequence along with its context. Germline V gene lookup returns CDR1 SGHAT and CDR2 FQNNGV. This CDR3 region has 11 residues. V was trimmed by 1 base and J by 10 bases, leaving 5 bases between them. Under the authors' procedure: Amplification from reference gene primers served as the basis for estimated nucleated cell counts. Clones were read by immunoSEQ multiplex PCR, and TCRdb kept only the in-frame ones, dropping some. V and J calls plus clone size are reproduced from that table; the DNA served to infer D and trimming. The sample shows about 120,000 clones, around 70% of them seen only once. The source of the sample is a study of blood T cell repertoires in COVID-19. The wider study: Sites across the United States, Italy and Spain contributed samples from acute and convalescent COVID-19. Sources were T cells, B-cell-depleted T cells, or PBMCs; the material itself was cDNA or gDNA.

Sequencing was carried out using peripheral blood. This TCR derives from a man between 60 and 75 years old with acute or convalescent COVID-19. The V and J genes are TRBV11-2 and TRBJ2-1, with unresolved D. The CDR3 spells CASSLGQEQFF. DNA for the CDR3: TGTGCCAGCAGCTTAGGACAAGAGCAGTTCTTC.